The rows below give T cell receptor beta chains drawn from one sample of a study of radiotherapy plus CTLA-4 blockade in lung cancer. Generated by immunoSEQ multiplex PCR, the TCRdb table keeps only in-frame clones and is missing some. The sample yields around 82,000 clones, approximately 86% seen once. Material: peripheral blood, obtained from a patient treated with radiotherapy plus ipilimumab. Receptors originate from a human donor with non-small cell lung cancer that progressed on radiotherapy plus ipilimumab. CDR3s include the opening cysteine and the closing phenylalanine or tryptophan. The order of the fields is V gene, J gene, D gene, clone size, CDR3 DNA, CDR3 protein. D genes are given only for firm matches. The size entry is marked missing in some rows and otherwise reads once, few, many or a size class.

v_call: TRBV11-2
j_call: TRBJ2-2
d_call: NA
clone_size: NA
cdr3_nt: TGTGCCAGCAGCTTAGTTCGGGTGAACACCGGGGAGCTGTTTTTT
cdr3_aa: CASSLVRVNTGELFF

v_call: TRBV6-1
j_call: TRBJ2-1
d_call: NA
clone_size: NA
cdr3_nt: TGTGCCAGCAGGACCCAGGACGGACTGGGTGAGCAGTTCTTC
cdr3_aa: CASRTQDGLGEQFF

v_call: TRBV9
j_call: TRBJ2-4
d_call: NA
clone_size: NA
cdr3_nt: TGTGCCAGCAGCCCCCGGGTAGCCAAAAACATTCAGTACTTC
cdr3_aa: CASSPRVAKNIQYF

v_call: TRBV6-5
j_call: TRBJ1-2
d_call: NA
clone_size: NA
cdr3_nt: TGTGCCAGCAGTTACTCACCCGGTGTGGGTGGCTACACCTTC
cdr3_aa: CASSYSPGVGGYTF

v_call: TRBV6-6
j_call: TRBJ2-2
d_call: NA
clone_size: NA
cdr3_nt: TGTGCCAGCAGTTACTGGGTGGCAGGGGACACCGGGGAGCTGTTTTTT
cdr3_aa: CASSYWVAGDTGELFF

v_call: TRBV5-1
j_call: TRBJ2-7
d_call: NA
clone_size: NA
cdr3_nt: TGCGCCAGCAGAACCAGCGCGTCCTACGAGCAGTACTTC
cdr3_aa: CASRTSASYEQYF

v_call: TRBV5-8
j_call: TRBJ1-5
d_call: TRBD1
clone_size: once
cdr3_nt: TGTGCCAGCAGCCCCTGGGACAGCGGGAAGGTTAGTCCCCAGCATTTT
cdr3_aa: CASSPWDSGKVSPQHF

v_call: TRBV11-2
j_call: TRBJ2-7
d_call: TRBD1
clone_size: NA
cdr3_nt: TGTGCCAGCAAGGGGTGGCAGGGGGCCTACGAGCAGTACTTC
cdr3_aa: CASKGWQGAYEQYF

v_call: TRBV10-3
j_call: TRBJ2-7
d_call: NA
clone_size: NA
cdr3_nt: TGTGCCATAAGTCGGGCCACCTACGAGCAGTACTTC
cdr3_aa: CAISRATYEQYF

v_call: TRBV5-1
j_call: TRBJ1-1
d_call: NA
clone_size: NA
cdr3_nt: TGCGCCAGCAGCTTGGGAGATATGAACACTGAAGCTTTCTTT
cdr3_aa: CASSLGDMNTEAFF

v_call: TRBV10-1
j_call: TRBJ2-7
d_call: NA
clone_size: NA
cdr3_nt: TGCGCCAGCAGTACACCGGGACTTATGACCTACGAGCAGTACTTC
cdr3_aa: CASSTPGLMTYEQYF

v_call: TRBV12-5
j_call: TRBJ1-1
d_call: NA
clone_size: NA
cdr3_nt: TGTGCTAGTGGTTTATTCAGGGACACTGAAGCTTTCTTT
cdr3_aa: CASGLFRDTEAFF

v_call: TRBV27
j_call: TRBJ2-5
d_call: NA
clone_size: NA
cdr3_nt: TGTGCCAGCAGTATCAGATACCAAGAGACCCAGTACTTC
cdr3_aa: CASSIRYQETQYF

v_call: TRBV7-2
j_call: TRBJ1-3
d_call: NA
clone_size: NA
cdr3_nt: TGTGCCAGCAGCTTAGTGGGGGGCCCGAGCTCTGGAAACACCATATATTTT
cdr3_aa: CASSLVGGPSSGNTIYF

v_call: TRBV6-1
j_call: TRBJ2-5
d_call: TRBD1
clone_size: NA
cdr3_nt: TGTGCCAGCACCCTCGGGACAGGAGGACAAGAGACCCAGTACTTC
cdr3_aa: CASTLGTGGQETQYF

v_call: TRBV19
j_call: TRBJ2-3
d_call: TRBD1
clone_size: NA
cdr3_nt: TGTGCCAGTAGGGCCCGGGACAGCCTCACAGATACGCAGTATTTT
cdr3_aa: CASRARDSLTDTQYF

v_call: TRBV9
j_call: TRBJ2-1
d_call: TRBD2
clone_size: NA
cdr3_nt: TGTGCCAGCAGCTTCCTTAGCGGGAGGGCCTACAATGAGCAGTTCTTC
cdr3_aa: CASSFLSGRAYNEQFF